This T cell receptor (beta chain) stems from a study of blood T cell repertoires in COVID-19. This clone appeared a few times. V was pared by 3 bases and J by 1 base, with 8 bases between. Germline V gives CDR1 MNHEY, CDR2 SMNVEV (reference sequence). The CDR3 totals 14 residues. Here immunoSEQ multiplex PCR was the method, and the copy in TCRdb shows in-frame clones only, minus some. The table includes 140,000 to 150,000 clones, 65% to 85% detected once. The V gene is TRBV27, the J gene TRBJ2-3, with D possibly TRBD2 on 6 matching bases. This TCR came from a man in his fifties or sixties with active or convalescent COVID-19. The source material was peripheral blood. The CDR3 sequence is CASSLGGGTDTQYF. CDR3 DNA: TGTGCCAGCAGTTTGGGGGGAGGCACAGATACGCAGTATTTT.